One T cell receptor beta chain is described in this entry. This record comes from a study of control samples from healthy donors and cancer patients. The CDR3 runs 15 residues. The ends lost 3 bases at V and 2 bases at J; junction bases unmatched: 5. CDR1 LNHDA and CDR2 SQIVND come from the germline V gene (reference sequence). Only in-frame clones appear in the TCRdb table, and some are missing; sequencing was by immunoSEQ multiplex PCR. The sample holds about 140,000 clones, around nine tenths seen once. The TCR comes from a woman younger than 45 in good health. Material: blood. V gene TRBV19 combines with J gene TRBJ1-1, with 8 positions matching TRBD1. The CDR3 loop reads CASSIPGGPNTEAFF. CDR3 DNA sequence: TGTGCCAGTAGTATCCCAGGGGGCCCCAACACTGAAGCTTTCTTT.